This TCR beta chain came from a study of T cell changes during pregnancy in multiple sclerosis. Sequencing used immunoSEQ multiplex PCR; TCRdb keeps in-frame clones, though not all of them. The profile covers approximately 53,000 clones, with approximately 94% appearing a single time and around 0.38% taken by the ten largest. This CDR3 is 17 amino acids long. The TCR sequence derives from a female donor with multiple sclerosis, enrolled in a pregnancy study. This material consisted of CD4+ T cells from peripheral blood mononuclear cells, taken before pregnancy. This rearrangement joins TRBV12-2 to TRBJ2-3; the table's D call, TRBD2, has no DNA check behind it. TRBV12-2 is termed a pseudogene. Here the CDR3 reads CASRLPIAGLGTDTQYF. In nucleotides, the CDR3 is TGTGCAAGTCGCTTACCTATAGCGGGACTAGGCACAGATACGCAGTATTTT.